This is a list of T cell receptor beta chains from one sample in a study of T cell responses to AZD1222 COVID-19 vaccine. The data were produced by immunoSEQ multiplex PCR, yet TCRdb's version contains in-frame clones alone and is incomplete. Of some 170,000 clones listed, just under 95% are singletons. The sequenced sample was peripheral blood, obtained 28 days after the second dose of the MenACWY control vaccine. The receptor set was obtained from an adult who received the MenACWY meningococcal vaccine as a control. Both conserved end residues are part of each CDR3.

15 TRBJ2-3 TRBV6-5 CASSYRGTNTDTQYF
14 TRBJ2-2 TRBV19 CASSSGGAAGELFF
17 TRBJ1-3 TRBV11-2 CASSLDKWSSSGNTIYF
15 TRBJ1-5 TRBV2 CASSMDRGSNQPQHF
13 TRBJ1-2 TRBV19 CASTLTVPYGYTF
16 TRBJ1-5 TRBV18 CASSPFPPEVTQPQHF
13 TRBJ2-7 TRBV12-3/TRBV12-4 CASSLAVAYEQYF
14 TRBJ2-3 TRBV7-9 CASSLTGTHDTQYF
12 TRBJ1-1 TRBV30 CAWREGTYEAFF
16 TRBJ2-3 TRBV11-1 CASSLEASGGEDTQYF
11 TRBJ1-4 TRBV9 CASSGGEKLFF
14 TRBJ1-1 TRBV7-9 CASDSAGVYTEAFF
11 TRBJ1-5 TRBV7-7 CASSKGQPQHF
14 TRBJ1-5 TRBV3-1/TRBV3-2 CASSGDLRGQPQHF
14 TRBJ1-4 TRBV28 CASSLRQGNEKLFF
17 TRBJ2-1 TRBV10-1 CASSKAGGPQSYNEQFF
15 TRBJ1-2 TRBV7-2 CASSFSGQAPYGYTF
15 TRBJ2-7 TRBV20-1 CSASAPVGKPYEQYF
15 TRBJ1-5 TRBV6-6 CASSYSYREGQPQHF
15 TRBJ1-4 TRBV7-2 CASSPRRGANEKLFF
13 TRBJ1-5 TRBV19 CASSIQGYQPQHF
14 TRBJ2-1 TRBV6-5 CASSRLDRGNEQFF
17 TRBJ1-3 TRBV7-9 CASSPTTGKHSGNTIYF